Following are 21 T cell receptor beta chains from one sample sequenced in a study of vaccination and CD4 T cells after COVID-19. At the Johns Hopkins FTIC core, DNA taken from cultured CD4+ T cells was sequenced by way of the Oncomine TCR Beta short-read assay. TCRdb used MiXCR to reprocess the PCR reads, holding one entry per CDR3 protein. The sample yields roughly 20,000 distinct CDR3 sequences, around 55% seen once. Treatment indicated: approximately 10-day PBMC culture with coronavirus spike peptide pools or control peptides (ViraFEST assay). For these receptors, no antigen is known. The sample taken for sequencing was CD4+ T cells from blood, cultured in vitro. Receptors originate from a human donor who had recovered from COVID-19.

V is TRBV7-2 and J is TRBJ1-5; D is undetermined. This CDR3 is 13 amino acids long. Trimming removed 1 base from V and 7 bases from J, with 8 bases in between. Germline lookup yields CDR1 SGHTA and CDR2 FQGNSA. CDR3 residues: CASSLEGSQPQHF. The CDR3 coding sequence is TGTGCCAGCAGCTTAGAAGGGTCGCAGCCCCAGCATTTT.

The rearrangement links TRBV10-3 to TRBJ2-5, with 7 bases that match TRBD1. The junction had 11 bases not matched to a gene; V was cut back by 8 bases and J by 5 bases. The germline CDR1 and CDR2 sequences are ENHRY and SYGVKD. The CDR3 is 14 residues long. The CDR3 loop reads CAIGSDRRGETQYF. The DNA of the CDR3 is TGTGCCATCGGTTCGGACAGGAGAGGGGAGACCCAGTACTTC.

The V call is TRBV4-3, the J call TRBJ2-5; 10 bases fit TRBD1. Germline V lookup: CDR1 LGHNA, CDR2 YSLEER. The trim removed 2 bases at V and 4 bases at J, leaving 4 bases unmatched. CDR3 length: 15 residues. DNA of the CDR3: TGCGCCAGCAGCCAACTGGGACAGGGGCGAGAGACCCAGTACTTC. This gives the protein CASSQLGQGRETQYF.

The gene calls are TRBV20-1 and TRBJ2-7, with D tentatively TRBD1 or TRBD2 (5 bases each). Germline V gene data show CDR1 as DFQATT and CDR2 as SNEGSKA (reference sequence). V was pared by 0 bases and J by 5 bases, with 11 bases between. The CDR3 is 13 residues long. The CDR3 region has the DNA TGCAGTGCTAGAGATTGGGACCTCGACGAGCAGTACTTC. This codes for CSARDWDLDEQYF.

The chain joins TRBV6-2 or TRBV6-3 to TRBJ1-2; D remains unclear. Germline V gives CDR1 MNHEY, CDR2 SVGEGT. Trimming shortened V by 5 bases and J by 0 bases, and 7 bases separated the two germline ends. This CDR3 is built from 13 residues. CDR3 DNA sequence: TGTGCCAGCAGTCCCGATCCTAACTATGGCTACACCTTC. This translates into CASSPDPNYGYTF.

CDR3 DNA sequence: TGTGCCAGCAGCTTAGCGGGGGGAGGAGGGGCCAACGTCCTGACTTTC. Protein: CASSLAGGGGANVLTF. The V and J genes are TRBV7-8 and TRBJ2-6; perhaps TRBD2 as D (6 bases). Germline lookup yields CDR1 SGHVS and CDR2 FQNEAQ. Trimming shortened V by 0 bases and J by 4 bases, and 10 bases separated the two germline ends. The CDR3 totals 16 residues.

The V and J genes are TRBV20-1 and TRBJ2-3; 10 bases are a match to TRBD2. The CDR3 loop spans 14 amino acids. V trimming: 4 bases; J trimming: 5 bases; junction bases outside the gene matches: 6. Germline assignment: CDR1 DFQATT and CDR2 SNEGSKA (reference sequence). For the CDR3, the DNA is TGCAGTGCTAACAAAGCGGGAGGGAGAGATACGCAGTATTTT. The encoded protein is CSANKAGGRDTQYF.

The chain uses TRBV20-1 and TRBJ1-2; D remains ambiguous. Looked up from germline, CDR1 is DFQATT and CDR2 is SNEGSKA (reference sequence). There are 13 residues in the CDR3. Trimming cost V 0 bases and J 5 bases, with 10 bases left between them. The CDR3 loop is CSARDHTTYGYTF. The CDR3, as DNA: TGCAGTGCTAGAGATCACACAACTTATGGCTACACCTTC.

A few counts support this clonotype. This rearrangement joins TRBV20-1 to TRBJ2-5, with 9 bases identical to TRBD2. The CDR3 covers 17 residues. J gave up 4 bases and V 3 bases, and 15 bases lay outside the gene matches. The germline gives CDR1 DFQATT, CDR2 SNEGSKA (reference sequence). The CDR3 loop reads CSAREGFSGSFGETQYF. In DNA, the CDR3 is TGCAGTGCTAGGGAGGGGTTTAGCGGGAGTTTCGGAGAGACCCAGTACTTC.

This clonotype was seen only a few times. The chain carries TRBV24-1 and TRBJ2-1; 7 nucleotides align to TRBD2. The CDR3 sequence is 15 residues long. The ends lost 2 bases at V and 10 bases at J; junction bases unmatched: 10. Germline-derived CDR1 and CDR2 are KGHDR and SFDVKD. The CDR3 reads CATSDWVGGPEEQFF. As DNA, the CDR3 is TGTGCCACCAGTGATTGGGTGGGAGGGCCGGAGGAGCAGTTCTTC.

This sequence joins TRBV7-2 and TRBJ2-3; D possibly matches TRBD1 or TRBD2 (5 bases each). Germline CDR1 SGHTA, CDR2 FQGNSA. This CDR3 has 14 amino acids. The germline V and J ends were trimmed by 0 bases and 2 bases, with 6 bases remaining between them. Here the CDR3 DNA reads TGTGCCAGCAGCTTAGCGGGGGACACAGATACGCAGTATTTT. Amino acid sequence: CASSLAGDTDTQYF.

This clonotype has just one count. This chain joins TRBV20-1 and TRBJ2-7, with D perhaps TRBD1 (7 bases). The CDR3 contains 15 residues. Germline V gene sequence: CDR1 DFQATT, CDR2 SNEGSKA (reference sequence). Trimming cost V 3 bases and J 2 bases, with 17 bases left between them. CDR3 nucleotide sequence: TGCAGTGCTAGCGGAGGGGCGGACAGGACCTACGAGCAGTACTTC. As protein: CSASGGADRTYEQYF.

This rearrangement joins TRBV30 to TRBJ2-3; D is uncertain. CDR1 GTSNPN and CDR2 SVGIG come from the germline V gene (reference sequence). Trimming removed 3 bases at V and 3 bases at J, with 19 bases between. The length of the CDR3 is 16 residues. CDR3 sequence: CAWSAGFEKGTDTQYF. CDR3 DNA sequence: TGTGCCTGGAGCGCCGGTTTCGAGAAAGGGACAGATACGCAGTATTTT.

This clonotype was observed a few times. This chain uses TRBV2 with TRBJ2-3; D is undetermined. V was pared by 4 bases and J by 1 base, with 12 bases between. This CDR3 has 15 amino acids. The V gene's germline CDR1 is SNHLY and CDR2 FYNNEI. CDR3: CASSVLADGTDTQYF. CDR3 DNA: TGTGCCAGCAGTGTCTTGGCTGACGGCACAGATACGCAGTATTTT.

The chain has TRBV21-1 and TRBJ1-1; the D call TRBD1 from the table was never checked on the DNA. TRBV21-1 is flagged as a pseudogene. The CDR3 covers 16 residues. As DNA, the CDR3 is TGTGCCAGCAGCAAAGATGAGGCAGGGATGAACACTGAAGCTTTCTTT. Amino acid sequence: CASSKDEAGMNTEAFF.

The chain joins TRBV29-1 to TRBJ2-2; D possibly corresponds to TRBD2 (5 bases). Trimming stripped 7 bases from V and 0 bases from J, with 15 bases between. The CDR3 runs to 15 residues. The germline gives CDR1 SQVTM, CDR2 ANQGSEA. CDR3 protein: CSAGVATANTGELFF. CDR3 coding DNA: TGCAGCGCCGGCGTAGCGACCGCGAACACCGGGGAGCTGTTTTTT.

The rearrangement uses TRBV11-3 and TRBJ1-6, with D maybe TRBD1 (6 bases). In germline, CDR1 is SGHNT, CDR2 YENEEA. The CDR3 is 15 residues long. The ends were cut back, 1 base at V and 10 bases at J, with 14 bases in the middle. Here the CDR3 DNA reads TGTGCCAGCAGCTTAGGATCGGCAGGGGACTCACCCCTCCACTTT. It translates to CASSLGSAGDSPLHF.

This chain connects TRBV20-1 to TRBJ1-1, with D tentatively TRBD1 (5 bases). Germline V CDR1 and CDR2: DFQATT, SNEGSKA (reference sequence). V was clipped by 1 base and J by 2 bases, with 14 bases between them. The CDR3 covers 15 residues. The CDR3 coding sequence is TGCAGTGCTAGAGTCCTACGTGGGGGTAACACTGAAGCTTTCTTT. Residues: CSARVLRGGNTEAFF.

In this sample, this clonotype turned up a few times. The V and J genes are TRBV6-2 or TRBV6-3 and TRBJ1-2; the D is unclear. Deletions cut 2 bases from V and 7 bases from J, with 8 bases between. From germline, CDR1 is MNHEY and CDR2 SVGEGT. CDR3 length: 12 amino acids. This chain's CDR3 is CASSYPWGGYTF. DNA of the CDR3: TGTGCCAGCAGTTACCCATGGGGTGGCTACACCTTC.

This clonotype was observed a handful of times. The V call is TRBV20-1, the J call TRBJ1-1, with TRBD1 matching over 7 bases. The trim removed 6 bases at V and 4 bases at J, leaving 8 bases unmatched. The germline V gene has CDR1 DFQATT and CDR2 SNEGSKA (reference sequence). CDR3 length equals 13 residues. Here the CDR3 reads CSAYTGVSTEAFF. Here the CDR3 DNA reads TGCAGTGCGTATACAGGGGTTAGCACTGAAGCTTTCTTT.

This clonotype was counted between two and nine times. The chain uses TRBV5-1 and TRBJ2-7, with D unclear. The CDR3 length is 12 residues. V was shortened by 5 bases and J by 2 bases, with 8 bases between the two germline ends. Germline-derived CDR1 and CDR2 are SGHRS and YFSETQ. This CDR3 is CASRATTYEQYF. CDR3 in DNA: TGCGCCAGCAGAGCGACCACCTACGAGCAGTACTTC. The variable domain in full, with the rest retrieved from reference TRBV5-1 and TRBJ2-7, is KAGVTQTPRYLIKTRGQQVTLSCSPISGHRSVSWYQQTPGQGLQFLFEYFSETQRNKGNFPGRFSGRQFSNSRSEMNVSTLELGDSALYLCASRATTYEQYFGPGTRLTVT.